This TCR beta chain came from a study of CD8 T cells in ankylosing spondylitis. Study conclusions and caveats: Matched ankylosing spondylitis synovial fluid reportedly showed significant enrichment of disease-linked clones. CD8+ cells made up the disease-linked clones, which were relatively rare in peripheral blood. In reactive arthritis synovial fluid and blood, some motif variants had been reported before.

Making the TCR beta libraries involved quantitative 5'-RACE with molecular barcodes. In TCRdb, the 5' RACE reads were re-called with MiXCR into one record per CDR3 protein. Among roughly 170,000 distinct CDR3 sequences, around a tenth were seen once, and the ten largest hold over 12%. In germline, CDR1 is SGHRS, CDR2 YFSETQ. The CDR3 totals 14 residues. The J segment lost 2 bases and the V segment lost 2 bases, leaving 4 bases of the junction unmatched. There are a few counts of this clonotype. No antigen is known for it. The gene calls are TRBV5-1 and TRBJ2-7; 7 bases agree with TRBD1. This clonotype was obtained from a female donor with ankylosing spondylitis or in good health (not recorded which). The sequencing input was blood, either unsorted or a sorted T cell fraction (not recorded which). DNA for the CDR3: TGCGCCAGCAGCTTCCGGGACAGCACCTACGAGCAGTACTTC. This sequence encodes CASSFRDSTYEQYF.